What follows is one TCR beta chain and its context. As yet, its antigen is unknown. One end of the junction does not line up with germline, which may come from a read error. Amplification used 60 Vbeta primers and 13 Jbeta primers. Sequenced by immunoSEQ multiplex PCR; TCRdb stores in-frame clones only, minus some. The sample contains 70,000 to 90,000 clones, more than 60% of which appear only once. This entry belongs to a study of cytomegalovirus exposure and HLA in healthy donors. About the study: Findings of an earlier analysis included about 100 million unique TCR beta sequences from roughly 180 million T cells. Study-level points and caveats: Reported results showed that the classifier diagnosed cytomegalovirus status with high specificity and sensitivity. In a later analysis, compared with equally common non-associated chains, HLA-associated beta chains were more expanded.

The receptor's source is a man between 40 and 49 years old in good health and CMV-seronegative. Material for sequencing was PBMCs.

The CDR3 nucleotides read TGTGCTAGCAGCTCGGAGGTCGGGGAGCTGTTTTTT. Translation: CASSSEVGELFF. The chain carries TRBV7-7 and TRBJ2-2; D possibly corresponds to TRBD2 (5 bases). Per germline, CDR1 SSHAT and CDR2 FNYEAQ (reference sequence). This CDR3 spans 12 amino acids.